Included here is one T cell receptor beta chain sequence, with context. The data belong to a study of cytomegalovirus exposure and HLA in healthy donors. There are 16 residues in the CDR3. Germline V gene data show CDR1 as LGHNA and CDR2 as YNFKEQ. V lost 1 base to trimming and J lost 0 bases, with 10 bases between them. The PCR made use of 60 Vbeta and 13 Jbeta primers. The protocol was immunoSEQ multiplex PCR, while the TCRdb copy is restricted to in-frame clones and leaves out a portion. The table records 150,000 to 250,000 clones, 75% to 90% of them present only once. The clonotype was recovered from a woman in her forties or fifties in good health and CMV-seropositive. The sequenced material came from PBMCs. The chain combines TRBV4-2 with TRBJ2-1; tentative D call: TRBD2 (5 bases). The CDR3 DNA follows: TGTGCCAGCAGCCAAGGGACTGCTAGCTCCTACAATGAGCAGTTCTTC. Translated: CASSQGTASSYNEQFF.